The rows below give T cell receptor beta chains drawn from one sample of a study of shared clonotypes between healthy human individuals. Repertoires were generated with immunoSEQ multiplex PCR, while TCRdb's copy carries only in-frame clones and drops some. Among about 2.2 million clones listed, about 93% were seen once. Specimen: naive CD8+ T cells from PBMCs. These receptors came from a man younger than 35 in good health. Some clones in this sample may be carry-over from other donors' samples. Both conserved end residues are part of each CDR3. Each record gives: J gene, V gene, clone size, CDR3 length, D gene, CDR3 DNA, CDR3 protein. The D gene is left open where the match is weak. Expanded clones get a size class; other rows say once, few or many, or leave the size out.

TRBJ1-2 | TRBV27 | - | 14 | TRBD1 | TGTGCCAGCAGTAAATGGACAGGGGAGGATGGCTACACCTTC | CASSKWTGEDGYTF
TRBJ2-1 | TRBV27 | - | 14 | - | TGTGCCAGCAGTGGGGGAATCGGGTTCAATGAGCAGTTCTTC | CASSGGIGFNEQFF
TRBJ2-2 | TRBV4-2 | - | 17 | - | TGTGCCAGCAGCCAAGGGATCCCGGGAACGAACACCGGGGAGCTGTTTTTT | CASSQGIPGTNTGELFF
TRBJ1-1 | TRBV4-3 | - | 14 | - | TGCGCCAGCAGCCAAGACGATTTTAGTTCTGAAGCTTTCTTT | CASSQDDFSSEAFF
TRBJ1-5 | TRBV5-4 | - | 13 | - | TGTGCCAGCAGCTTAGGTGTAGAGCAGCCCCAGCATTTT | CASSLGVEQPQHF
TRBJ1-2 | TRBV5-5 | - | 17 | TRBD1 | TGTGCCAGCAGCGTCCGGGACAGGGAAAGAACTAACTATGGCTACACCTTC | CASSVRDRERTNYGYTF
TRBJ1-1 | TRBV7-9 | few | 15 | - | TGTGCCAGCAGCTCCACTGAACGGAGGAACACTGAAGCTTTCTTT | CASSSTERRNTEAFF
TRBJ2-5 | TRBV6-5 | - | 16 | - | TGTGCCAGCAGTTACACCACCGGGGTTAGCCAAGAGACCCAGTACTTC | CASSYTTGVSQETQYF
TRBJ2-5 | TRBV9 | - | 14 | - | TGTGCCAGCAGCGCAGGACAAAACCGGGAGACCCAGTACTTC | CASSAGQNRETQYF
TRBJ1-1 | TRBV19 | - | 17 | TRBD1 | TGTGCCAGTAGTATCTACGCCGGGACAGGGTCGGCCACTGAAGCTTTCTTT | CASSIYAGTGSATEAFF
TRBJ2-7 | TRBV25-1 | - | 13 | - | TGTGCCAGCAGTGACCCAGGGTTCTTAGAGCAGTACTTC | CASSDPGFLEQYF
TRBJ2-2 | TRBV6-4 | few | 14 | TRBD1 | TGTGCCAGCAGGCAGGGGGCGCCCACCGGGGAGCTGTTTTTT | CASRQGAPTGELFF
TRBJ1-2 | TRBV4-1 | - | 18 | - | TGCGCCAGCAGCCAATCCCCCACCCGGACGGGGGCTGGCTATGGCTACACCTTC | CASSQSPTRTGAGYGYTF
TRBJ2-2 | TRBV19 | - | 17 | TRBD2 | TGTGCCAGTAGTATACTGGGAGGGACTAGAAACACCGGGGAGCTGTTTTTT | CASSILGGTRNTGELFF
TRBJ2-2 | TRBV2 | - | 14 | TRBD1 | TGTGCCAGCAGTGGGACAGGGGGCAGCGGGGAGCTGTTTTTT | CASSGTGGSGELFF
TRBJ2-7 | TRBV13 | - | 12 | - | TGTGCCAGCAGCATCCGCTCCTACGAGCAGTACTTC | CASSIRSYEQYF
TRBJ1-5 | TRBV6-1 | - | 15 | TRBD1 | TGTGCCAGCAGTGGCAACAGGGGAGATTTGCAGCCCCAGCATTTT | CASSGNRGDLQPQHF
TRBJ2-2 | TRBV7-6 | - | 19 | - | TGTGCCAGCAGCTTGACGGGCCCCAGGGTCCGGGATGGGACCGGGGAGCTGTTTTTT | CASSLTGPRVRDGTGELFF
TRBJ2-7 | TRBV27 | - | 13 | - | TGTGCCAGCAGTTTTCGAGGGGGCTACGAGCAGTACTTC | CASSFRGGYEQYF
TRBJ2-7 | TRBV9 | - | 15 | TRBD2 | TGTGCCAGCAGCAAGGGACTAGCGGGATACTACGAGCAGTACTTC | CASSKGLAGYYEQYF
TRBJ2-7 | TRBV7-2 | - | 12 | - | TGTGCCAGCAGTTCCGGACTTGCCGAGCAGTACTTC | CASSSGLAEQYF
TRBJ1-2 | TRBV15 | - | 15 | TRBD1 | TGTGCCACCAGCAGTGAGAGGGGGCCTGGCTATGGCTACACCTTC | CATSSERGPGYGYTF
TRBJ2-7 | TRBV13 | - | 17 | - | TGTGCCAGCAGCTCATCCACCCACCCTAGCCTCCCCTACGAGCAGTACTTC | CASSSSTHPSLPYEQYF
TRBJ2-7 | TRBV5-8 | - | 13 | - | TGTGCCAGCAGCTTGGGCCAGGGGACCGAGCAGTACTTC | CASSLGQGTEQYF
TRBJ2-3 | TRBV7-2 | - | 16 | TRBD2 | TGTGCCAGCAGCTCAGGACTAGCGGGAAGCACAGATACGCAGTATTTT | CASSSGLAGSTDTQYF
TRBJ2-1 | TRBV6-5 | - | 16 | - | TGTGCCAGCAGTTACAGGGCGGGACCTTTTGTGGATGAGCAGTTCTTC | CASSYRAGPFVDEQFF
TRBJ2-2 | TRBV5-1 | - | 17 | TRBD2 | TGCGCCAGCAGCTTGTTCCTAGCGGGAGACGGAACCGGGGAGCTGTTTTTT | CASSLFLAGDGTGELFF
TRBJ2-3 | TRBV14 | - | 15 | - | TGTGCCAGCAGCCCCTCAGAGGGGTACGCAGATACGCAGTATTTT | CASSPSEGYADTQYF
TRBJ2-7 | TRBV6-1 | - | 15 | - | TGTGCCAGCAGTGAACTGTCGGCGAGCTCCTACGAGCAGTACTTC | CASSELSASSYEQYF
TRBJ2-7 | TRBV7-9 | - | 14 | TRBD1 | TGTGCCAGCAGCCCCCGGGACAGGAGCTACGAGCAGTACTTC | CASSPRDRSYEQYF
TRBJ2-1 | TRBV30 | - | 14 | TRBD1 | TGTGCCTGGAGCCCGGGGACAGCTCTAAATGAGCAGTTCTTC | CAWSPGTALNEQFF
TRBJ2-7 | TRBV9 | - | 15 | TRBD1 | TGTGCCAGCAGCCCAGGGACAGGGGGCTGGTACGAGCAGTACTTC | CASSPGTGGWYEQYF
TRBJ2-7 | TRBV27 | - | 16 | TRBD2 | TGTGCCAGCAGTTATACACTAGCGGGAGGGCCAAAAGAGCAGTACTTC | CASSYTLAGGPKEQYF
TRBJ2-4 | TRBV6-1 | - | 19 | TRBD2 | TGTGCCAGCAGTGAAGGGGCGGGAGGAAAGGGGATAGCCAAAAACATTCAGTACTTC | CASSEGAGGKGIAKNIQYF
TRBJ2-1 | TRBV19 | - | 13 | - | TGTGCCAGTAGTATGACTGTGGTAGCCGGGCAGTTCTTC | CASSMTVVAGQFF
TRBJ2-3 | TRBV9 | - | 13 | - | TGTGCCAGCAGCGAGGTGACCACAGATACGCAGTATTTT | CASSEVTTDTQYF
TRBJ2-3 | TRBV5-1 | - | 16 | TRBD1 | TGCGCCAGCAGCCATATGACAGGGGGGATCACAGATACGCAGTATTTT | CASSHMTGGITDTQYF
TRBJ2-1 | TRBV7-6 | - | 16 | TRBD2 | TGTGCCAGCAGCCCGGGACTAGCGGGAGGTCGCAATGAGCAGTTCTTC | CASSPGLAGGRNEQFF
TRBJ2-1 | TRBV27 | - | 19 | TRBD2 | TGTGCCAGCAGTCTGGGGGCGGGAGGTCGGCGGGGGCCCTACAATGAGCAGTTCTTC | CASSLGAGGRRGPYNEQFF
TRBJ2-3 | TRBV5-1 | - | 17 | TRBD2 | TGCGCCAGCAGCTTGGCCGCACTAGCGGGAGTTCGAGATACGCAGTATTTT | CASSLAALAGVRDTQYF
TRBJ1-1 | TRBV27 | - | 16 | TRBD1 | TGTGCCAGCAGTCCAAGCACAGGGGTTTTGAACACTGAAGCTTTCTTT | CASSPSTGVLNTEAFF
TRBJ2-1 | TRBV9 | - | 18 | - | TGTGCCAGCAGCACCCACCCAGGGTCTGGCGGGATCCACAATGAGCAGTTCTTC | CASSTHPGSGGIHNEQFF
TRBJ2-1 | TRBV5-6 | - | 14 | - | TGTGCCAGCAGCTTGTTGTGGGATCGGAATGAGCAGTTCTTC | CASSLLWDRNEQFF
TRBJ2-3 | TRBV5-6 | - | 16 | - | TGTGCCAGCAGCTTGGCTTGGGACACTAGCACAGATACGCAGTATTTT | CASSLAWDTSTDTQYF
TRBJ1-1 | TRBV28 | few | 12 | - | TGTGCCAGCAATCTGGTGGGCACTGAAGCTTTCTTT | CASNLVGTEAFF
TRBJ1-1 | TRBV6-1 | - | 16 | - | TGTGCCAGCAGTGATAGTTGGGGGTGGGAGGACACTGAAGCTTTCTTT | CASSDSWGWEDTEAFF
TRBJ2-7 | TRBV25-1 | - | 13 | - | TGTGCCAGTCAGGGTCCGAGCTCCTACGAGCAGTACTTC | CASQGPSSYEQYF
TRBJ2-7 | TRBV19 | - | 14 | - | TGTGCCAGTAGTATAGGGGGCGTCGAGGGCGAGCAGTACTTC | CASSIGGVEGEQYF
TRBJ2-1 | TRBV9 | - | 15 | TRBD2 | TGTGCCAGCAGCGCGGGGACTAGCGTCTACAATGAGCAGTTCTTC | CASSAGTSVYNEQFF
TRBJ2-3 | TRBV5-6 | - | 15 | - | TGTGCCAGCAGCTTGAACGGGGGGCCGGGGGATACGCAGTATTTT | CASSLNGGPGDTQYF
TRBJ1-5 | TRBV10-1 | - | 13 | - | TGCGCCAGCAGTGAGGGGACCGGTCAGCCCCAGCATTTT | CASSEGTGQPQHF
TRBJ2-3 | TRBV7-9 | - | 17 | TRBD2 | TGTGCCAGCAGCCCCGGTGGGGAGCGGGAGGGGACAGATACGCAGTATTTT | CASSPGGEREGTDTQYF
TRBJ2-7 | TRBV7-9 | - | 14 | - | TGTGCCAGCAGCTCGAACCGGGACCCCTACGAGCAGTACTTC | CASSSNRDPYEQYF
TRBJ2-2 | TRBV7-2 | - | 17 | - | TGTGCCAGCACCCAATACATCTTGGGGCGTGTAGCCGGGGAGCTGTTTTTT | CASTQYILGRVAGELFF
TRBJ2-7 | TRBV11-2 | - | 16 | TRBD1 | TGTGCCAGCAGCGACCGTCCCTTGACAGGGGTCTACGAGCAGTACTTC | CASSDRPLTGVYEQYF